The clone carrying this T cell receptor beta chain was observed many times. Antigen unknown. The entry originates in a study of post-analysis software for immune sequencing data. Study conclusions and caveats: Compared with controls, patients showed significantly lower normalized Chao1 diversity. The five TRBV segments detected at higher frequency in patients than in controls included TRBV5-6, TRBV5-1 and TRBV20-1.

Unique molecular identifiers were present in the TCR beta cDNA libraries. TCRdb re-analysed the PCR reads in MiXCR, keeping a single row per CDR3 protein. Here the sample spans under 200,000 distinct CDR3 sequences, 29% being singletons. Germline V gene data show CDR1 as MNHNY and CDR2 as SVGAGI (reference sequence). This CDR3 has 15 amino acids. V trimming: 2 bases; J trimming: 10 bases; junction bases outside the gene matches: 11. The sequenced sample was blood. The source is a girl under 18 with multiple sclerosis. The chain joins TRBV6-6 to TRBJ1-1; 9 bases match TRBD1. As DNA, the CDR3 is TGTGCCAGCAGTTACGTCGGGACAGGGTTTCCCTTAGCTTTCTTT. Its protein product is CASSYVGTGFPLAFF.